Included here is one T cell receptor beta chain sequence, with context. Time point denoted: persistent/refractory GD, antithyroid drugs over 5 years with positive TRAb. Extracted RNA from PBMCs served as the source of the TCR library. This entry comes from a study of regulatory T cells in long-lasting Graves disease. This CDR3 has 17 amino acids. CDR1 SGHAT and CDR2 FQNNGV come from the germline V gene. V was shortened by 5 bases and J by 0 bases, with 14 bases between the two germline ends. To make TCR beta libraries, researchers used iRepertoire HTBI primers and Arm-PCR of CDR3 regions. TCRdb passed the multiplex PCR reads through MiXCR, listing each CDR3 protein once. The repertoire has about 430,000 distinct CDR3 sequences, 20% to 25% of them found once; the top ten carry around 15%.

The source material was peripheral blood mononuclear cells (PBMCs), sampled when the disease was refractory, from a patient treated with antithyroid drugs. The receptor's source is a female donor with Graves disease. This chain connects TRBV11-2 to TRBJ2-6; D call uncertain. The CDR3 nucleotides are TGTGCCAGCAGCCAAACAGTTAGTAGCTCTGGGGCCAACGTCCTGACTTTC. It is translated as CASSQTVSSSGANVLTF. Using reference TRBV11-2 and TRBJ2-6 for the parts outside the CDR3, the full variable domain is EAGVAQSPRYKIIEKRQSVAFWCNPISGHATLYWYQQILGQGPKLLIQFQNNGVVDDSQLPKDRFSAERLKGVDSTLKIQPAKLEDSAVYLCASSQTVSSSGANVLTFGAGSRLTVL.